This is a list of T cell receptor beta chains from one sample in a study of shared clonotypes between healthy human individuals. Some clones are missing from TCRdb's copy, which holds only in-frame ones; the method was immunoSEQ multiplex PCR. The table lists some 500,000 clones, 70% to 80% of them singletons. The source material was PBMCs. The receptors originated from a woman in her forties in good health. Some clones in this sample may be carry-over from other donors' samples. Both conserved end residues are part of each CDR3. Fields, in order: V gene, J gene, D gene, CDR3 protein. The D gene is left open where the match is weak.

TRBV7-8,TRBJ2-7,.,CASSLVWGHEQYF
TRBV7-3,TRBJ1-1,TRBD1,CASSPQGQGNTEAFF
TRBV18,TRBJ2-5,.,CASSPRRDTIEGETQYF
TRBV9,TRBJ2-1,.,CASSVVVRGEQFF
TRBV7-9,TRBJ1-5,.,CASSLEAGNQPQHF
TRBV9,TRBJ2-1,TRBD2,CASSVEDGRAYNEQFF
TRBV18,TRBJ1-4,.,CASSPPGTQEKLFF
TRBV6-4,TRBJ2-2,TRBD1,CASSDSGQDTGELFF
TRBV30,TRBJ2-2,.,CAWSVVPGELFF
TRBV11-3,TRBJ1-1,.,CASSPDTGTEAFF
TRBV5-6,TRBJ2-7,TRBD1,CASSTGDRGREQYF
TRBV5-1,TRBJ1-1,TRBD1,CASSEGTVGTEAFF
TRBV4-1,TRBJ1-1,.,CASSPFSGDGTEAFF
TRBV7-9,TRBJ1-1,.,CASSLGVSSNTEAFF
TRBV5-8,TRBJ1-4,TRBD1,CASSHDRDNEKLFF
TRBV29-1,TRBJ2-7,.,CSVEPWGEYGEQYF
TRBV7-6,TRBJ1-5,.,CASSFSGNQPQHF
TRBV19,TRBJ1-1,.,CASSRTVNTEAFF
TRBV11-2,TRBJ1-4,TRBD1,CASSLSEGQIMFF
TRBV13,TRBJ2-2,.,CASSLRVEAAGELFF
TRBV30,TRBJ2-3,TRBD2,CAWSVLGAGGATQYF
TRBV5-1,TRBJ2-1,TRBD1,CASSFTGTGGYNEQFF
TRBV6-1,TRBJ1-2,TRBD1,CASSEGDRVGGYTF
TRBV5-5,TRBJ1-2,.,CASGQMNYGYTF
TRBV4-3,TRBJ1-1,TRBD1,CASSQGGTGVMNTEAFF
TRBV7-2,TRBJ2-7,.,CASSLGREYEQYF
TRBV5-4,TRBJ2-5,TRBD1,CASRPTGVQETQYF
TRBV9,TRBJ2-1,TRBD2,CASSETSNAYNEQFF
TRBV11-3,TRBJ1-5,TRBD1,CASRITGTGFQPQHF